This T cell receptor beta chain was obtained from a study of T cells in Graves' hyperthyroidism and ophthalmopathy. Germline assignment: CDR1 SGHAT and CDR2 FQDESV (reference sequence). This CDR3 has 12 amino acids. Trimming pared 6 bases from V and 3 bases from J, leaving 9 bases between. PBMCs were derived from 10 ml fresh peripheral blood. TCR beta CDR3 regions were amplified from RNA transcripts. First-round RT-PCR of the TCR CDR3 relied on the HTBI primer set. TCRdb itself ran the multiplex PCR reads through MiXCR, one entry per CDR3 protein. The sample lists 500,000 to 650,000 distinct CDR3 sequences, 15% to 20% occurring once. This clonotype was seen repeatedly, ten times or more.

This chain uses TRBV11-1 with TRBJ2-7; D ambiguous. Material for sequencing was blood. This clonotype was sampled from a woman aged 18-29 years with Graves' ophthalmopathy. CDR3 sequence (DNA): TGTGCCAGCAGTCGTAACTACTACGAGCAGTACTTC. It specifies CASSRNYYEQYF.